The present T cell receptor (beta chain) was sequenced within a study of identifying expanded T cells in peripheral blood. During the collection period, no donor immune events like infections were recorded. About this clone itself: Its antigen is still unknown.

Points from the study as a whole: Roughly 1.1 clones differed between technical replicates, versus approximately 17 and 20 over time.

Some clones are missing from TCRdb's copy, which holds only in-frame ones; the method was immunoSEQ multiplex PCR. The sample includes under 70,000 clones, over 75% of them seen just once. The clonotype originates from a person aged 18-70 years in good health. The material sequenced was blood.

CDR3 nucleotide sequence: TGTGCCAGCAGAAGCAGGGGTGTCGGTGAGCAGTTCTTC. It is translated as CASRSRGVGEQFF. J is TRBJ2-1 and V is TRBV2, with D possibly TRBD1 on 6 matching bases. CDR3 length: 13 residues. Trimming took off 6 bases at V and 9 bases at J, with 15 bases between the two ends. Germline-derived CDR1 and CDR2 are SNHLY and FYNNEI. Based on the CDR3 plus reference TRBV2 and TRBJ2-1, the full variable domain is EPEVTQTPSHQVTQMGQEVILRCVPISNHLYFYWYRQILGQKVEFLVSFYNNEISEKSEIFDDQFSVERPDGSNFTLKIRSTKLEDSAMYFCASRSRGVGEQFFGPGTRLTVL.